The 9 T cell receptor beta chains listed next were all sequenced from one sample in a study of cytomegalovirus exposure and HLA in healthy donors. Amplification used 60 Vbeta primers and 13 Jbeta primers. Sequencing used immunoSEQ multiplex PCR; TCRdb keeps in-frame clones, though not all of them. The table lists tens of thousands of clones, roughly 73% of them singletons. The specimen was PBMCs. Every receptor here comes from a male donor in good health and CMV-seropositive.

The chain has TRBV5-1 and TRBJ1-5, with a weak D call TRBD1 (6 bases). The CDR3 runs to 14 residues. V lost 7 bases and J lost 2, with 13 bases in between. CDR1 and CDR2 from the germline V gene are SGHRS and YFSETQ. CDR3 in amino acids: CASSEGGGNQPQHF. CDR3 nucleotides: TGCGCCAGCTCGGAAGGGGGAGGCAATCAGCCCCAGCATTTT.

The chain joins TRBV5-4 to TRBJ2-1, with TRBD2 as a possible D gene (6 bases). The CDR3 extends over 15 amino acids. The V gene's germline CDR1 is SGHNT and CDR2 YYREEE (reference sequence). The V and J ends lost 0 bases and 6 bases respectively, with 13 bases between them. The CDR3 loop reads CASSLGELGGNEQFF. The CDR3 nucleotides read TGTGCCAGCAGCTTGGGGGAATTGGGAGGCAATGAGCAGTTCTTC.

This chain connects TRBV7-9 to TRBJ1-6; a possible D gene is TRBD1 (5 bases). The CDR3 is 13 amino acids. Trimming took off 5 bases at V and 10 bases at J, with 12 bases between the two ends. Per germline, CDR1 SEHNR and CDR2 FQNEAQ (reference sequence). The CDR3: CASSPPGHSPLHF. The CDR3, as DNA: TGTGCCAGCAGCCCTCCCGGACACTCACCCCTCCACTTT.

This clone was observed a handful of times. The chain joins TRBV5-6 to TRBJ1-2, with 8 bases lining up with TRBD1. Losses at the gene ends were 6 bases for V and 5 bases for J; bases not matched to a gene: 15. In germline, CDR1 is SGHDT, CDR2 YYEEEE. This CDR3 spans 16 amino acids. For the CDR3, the DNA is TGTGCCAGCAAGTTCGGCACAGGGGGATTGATTTATGGCTACACCTTC. As protein: CASKFGTGGLIYGYTF.

Here the CDR3 reads CASSLTGNYEQYF. As DNA, the CDR3 is TGTGCCAGCAGCCTAACAGGGAACTACGAGCAGTACTTC. J is TRBJ2-7 and V is TRBV11-2, with D maybe TRBD1 (6 bases). CDR1 and CDR2 (germline): SGHAT, FQNNGV. This CDR3 has 13 amino acids. V lost 5 bases to trimming and J lost 3 bases, with 11 bases between them.

This clone came up a few times. The chain employs TRBV7-9 and TRBJ2-3; 7 nucleotides agree with TRBD2. J lost 4 bases, V lost 0 bases, and 4 bases had no gene match. This CDR3 is built from 15 residues. CDR1 and CDR2 from the germline V gene are SEHNR and FQNEAQ (reference sequence). CDR3 in DNA: TGTGCCAGCAGCTTAGCGGGGGGGAATGCAGATACGCAGTATTTT. This codes for CASSLAGGNADTQYF.

The chain links TRBV5-1 to TRBJ2-7; TRBD1 aligns across 8 bases. V dropped 7 bases and J dropped 5; count of bases not matched to a gene: 14. The CDR3 spans 15 residues. Per germline, CDR1 SGHRS and CDR2 YFSETQ. CDR3 DNA: TGCGCCAGCGGGACACTGGGACAGGCGCCAGACGAGCAGTACTTC. Its translation is CASGTLGQAPDEQYF.

This clone occurred a few times. The chain has TRBV4-2 and TRBJ1-4; 8 nucleotides agree with TRBD1. This CDR3 has 14 amino acids. Germline values: CDR1 LGHNA, CDR2 YNFKEQ. V lost 4 bases to trimming and J lost 7 bases; unmatched junction nucleotides: 5. The CDR3 region is CASSLQGVGEKLFF. CDR3 DNA: TGTGCCAGCAGCCTACAGGGGGTGGGTGAAAAACTGTTTTTT.

This chain connects TRBV9 to TRBJ1-1, with D maybe TRBD1 (6 bases). V gave up 5 bases and J gave up 1 base, with 12 bases separating them. Germline lookup yields CDR1 SGDLS and CDR2 YYNGEE. This CDR3 is 14 amino acids long. The CDR3 loop reads CASSTGTQNTEAFF. The CDR3 DNA follows: TGTGCCAGCAGTACCGGGACACAGAACACTGAAGCTTTCTTT. Full variable domain (outside the CDR3, taken from reference TRBV9 and TRBJ1-1): DSGVTQTPKHLITATGQRVTLRCSPRSGDLSVYWYQQSLDQGLQFLIQYYNGEERAKGNILERFSAQQFPDLHSELNLSSLELGDSALYFCASSTGTQNTEAFFGQGTRLTVV.